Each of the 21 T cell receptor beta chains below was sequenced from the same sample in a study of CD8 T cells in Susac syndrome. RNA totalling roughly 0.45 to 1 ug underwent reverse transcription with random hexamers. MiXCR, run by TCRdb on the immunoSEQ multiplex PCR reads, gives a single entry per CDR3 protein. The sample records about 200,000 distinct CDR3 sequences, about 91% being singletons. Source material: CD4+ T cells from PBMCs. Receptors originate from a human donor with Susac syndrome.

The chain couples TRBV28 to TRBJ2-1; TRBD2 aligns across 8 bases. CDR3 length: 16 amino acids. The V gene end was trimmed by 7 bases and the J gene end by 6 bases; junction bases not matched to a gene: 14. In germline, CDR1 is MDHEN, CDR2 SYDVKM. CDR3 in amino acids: CASILGSGREGNEQFF. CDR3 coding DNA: TGTGCCAGCATATTAGGAAGCGGGAGAGAAGGCAATGAGCAGTTCTTC.

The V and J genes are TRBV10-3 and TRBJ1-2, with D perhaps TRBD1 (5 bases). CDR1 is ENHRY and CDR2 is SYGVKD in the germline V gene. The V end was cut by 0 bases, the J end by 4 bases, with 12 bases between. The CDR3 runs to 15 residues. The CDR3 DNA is TGTGCCATCAGTGAGTCGATAGACGGGGGCTATGGCTACACCTTC. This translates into CAISESIDGGYGYTF.

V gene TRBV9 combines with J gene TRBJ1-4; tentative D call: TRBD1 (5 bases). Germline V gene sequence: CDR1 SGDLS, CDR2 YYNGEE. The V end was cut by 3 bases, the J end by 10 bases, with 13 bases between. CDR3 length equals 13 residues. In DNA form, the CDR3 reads TGTGCCAGCAGCGCCGACGGGACTGCAAAACTGTTTTTT. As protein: CASSADGTAKLFF. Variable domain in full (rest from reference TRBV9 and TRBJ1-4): DSGVTQTPKHLITATGQRVTLRCSPRSGDLSVYWYQQSLDQGLQFLIQYYNGEERAKGNILERFSAQQFPDLHSELNLSSLELGDSALYFCASSADGTAKLFFGSGTQLSVL.

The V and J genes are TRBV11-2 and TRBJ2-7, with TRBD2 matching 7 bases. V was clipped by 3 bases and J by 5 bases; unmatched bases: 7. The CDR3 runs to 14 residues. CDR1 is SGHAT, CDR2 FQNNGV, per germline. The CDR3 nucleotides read TGTGCCAGCAGCTTCGGGGAGGGAAAGGACGAGCAGTACTTC. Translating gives CASSFGEGKDEQYF.

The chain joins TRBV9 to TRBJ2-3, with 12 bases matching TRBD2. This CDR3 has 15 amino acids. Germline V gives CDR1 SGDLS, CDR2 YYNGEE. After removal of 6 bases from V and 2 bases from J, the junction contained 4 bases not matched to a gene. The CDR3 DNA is TGTGCCAGCACCCGACTAGCGGGGGACACAGATACGCAGTATTTT. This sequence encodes CASTRLAGDTDTQYF. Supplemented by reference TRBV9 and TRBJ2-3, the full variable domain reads DSGVTQTPKHLITATGQRVTLRCSPRSGDLSVYWYQQSLDQGLQFLIQYYNGEERAKGNILERFSAQQFPDLHSELNLSSLELGDSALYFCASTRLAGDTDTQYFGPGTRLTVL.

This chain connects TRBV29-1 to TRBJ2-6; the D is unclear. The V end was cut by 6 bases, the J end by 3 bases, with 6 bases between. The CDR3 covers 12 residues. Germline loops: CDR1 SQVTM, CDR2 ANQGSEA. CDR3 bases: TGCAGCGTAGCGCTTGGGGCCAACGTCCTGACTTTC. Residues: CSVALGANVLTF. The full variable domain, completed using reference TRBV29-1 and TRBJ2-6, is SAVISQKPSRDICQRGTSLTIQCQVDSQVTMMFWYRQQPGQSLTLIATANQGSEATYESGFVIDKFPISRPNLTFSTLTVSNMSPEDSSIYLCSVALGANVLTFGAGSRLTVL.

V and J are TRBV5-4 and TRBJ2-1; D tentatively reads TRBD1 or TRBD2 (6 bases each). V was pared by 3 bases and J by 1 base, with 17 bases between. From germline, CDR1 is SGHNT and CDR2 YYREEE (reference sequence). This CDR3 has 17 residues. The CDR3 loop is CASSSLGGARSYNEQFF. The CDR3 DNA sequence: TGTGCCAGCAGCTCCCTCGGGGGCGCCAGGTCCTACAATGAGCAGTTCTTC. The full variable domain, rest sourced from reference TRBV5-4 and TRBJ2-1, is ETGVTQSPTHLIKTRGQQVTLRCSSQSGHNTVSWYQQALGQGPQFIFQYYREEENGRGNFPPRFSGLQFPNYSSELNVNALELDDSALYLCASSSLGGARSYNEQFFGPGTRLTVL.

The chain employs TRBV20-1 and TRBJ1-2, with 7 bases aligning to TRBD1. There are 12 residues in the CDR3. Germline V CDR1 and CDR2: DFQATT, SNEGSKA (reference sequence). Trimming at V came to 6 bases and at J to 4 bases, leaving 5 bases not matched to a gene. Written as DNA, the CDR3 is TGCAGTGCAACGACAGGGCTCTATGGCTACACCTTC. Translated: CSATTGLYGYTF.

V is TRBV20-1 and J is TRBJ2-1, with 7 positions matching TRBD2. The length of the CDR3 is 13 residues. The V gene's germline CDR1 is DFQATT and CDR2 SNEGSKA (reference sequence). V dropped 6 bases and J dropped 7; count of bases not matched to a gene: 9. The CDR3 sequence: CSAPGLPLNEQFF. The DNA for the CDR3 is TGCAGTGCCCCGGGACTACCTCTAAATGAGCAGTTCTTC.

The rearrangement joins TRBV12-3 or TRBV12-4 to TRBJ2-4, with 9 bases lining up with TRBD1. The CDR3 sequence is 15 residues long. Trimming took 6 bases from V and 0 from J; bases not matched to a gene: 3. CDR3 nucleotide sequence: TGTGCCAGCAGAGGGACAGGGCTAGCCAAAAACATTCAGTACTTC. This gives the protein CASRGTGLAKNIQYF.

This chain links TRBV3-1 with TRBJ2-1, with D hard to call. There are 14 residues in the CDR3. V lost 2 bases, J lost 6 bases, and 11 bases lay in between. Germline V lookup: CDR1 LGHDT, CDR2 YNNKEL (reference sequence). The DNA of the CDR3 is TGTGCCAGCAGCCAATTACGGACCCCCAATGAGCAGTTCTTC. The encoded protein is CASSQLRTPNEQFF.

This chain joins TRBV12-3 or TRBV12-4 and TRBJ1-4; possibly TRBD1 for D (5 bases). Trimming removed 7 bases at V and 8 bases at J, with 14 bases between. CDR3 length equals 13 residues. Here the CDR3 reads CASTLSGEEKLFF. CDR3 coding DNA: TGTGCCAGCACCTTGTCGGGGGAGGAAAAACTGTTTTTT.

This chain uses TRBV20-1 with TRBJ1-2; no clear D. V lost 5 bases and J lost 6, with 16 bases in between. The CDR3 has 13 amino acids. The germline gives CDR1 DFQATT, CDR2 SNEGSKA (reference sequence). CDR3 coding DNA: TGCAGTGCTCAAGACCCGGCGGCGGATGGCTACACCTTC. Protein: CSAQDPAADGYTF.

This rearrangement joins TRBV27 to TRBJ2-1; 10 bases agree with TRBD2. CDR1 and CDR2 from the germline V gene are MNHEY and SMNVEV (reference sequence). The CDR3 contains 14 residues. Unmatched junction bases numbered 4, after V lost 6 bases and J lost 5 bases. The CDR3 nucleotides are TGTGCCAGCAGCTCAGCGGGAGGGAACAATGAGCAGTTCTTC. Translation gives CASSSAGGNNEQFF.

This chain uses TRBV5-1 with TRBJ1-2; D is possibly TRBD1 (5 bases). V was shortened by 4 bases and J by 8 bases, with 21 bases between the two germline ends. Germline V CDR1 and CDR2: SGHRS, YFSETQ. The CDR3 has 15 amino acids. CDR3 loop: CASSPPSTAPEGYTF. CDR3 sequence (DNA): TGCGCCAGCAGCCCACCCTCGACAGCGCCAGAAGGCTACACCTTC.

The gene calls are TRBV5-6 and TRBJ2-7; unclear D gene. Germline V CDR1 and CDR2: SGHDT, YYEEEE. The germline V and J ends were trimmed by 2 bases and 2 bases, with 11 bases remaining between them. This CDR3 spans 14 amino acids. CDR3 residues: CASSFPDLTYEQYF. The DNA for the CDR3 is TGTGCCAGCAGCTTCCCCGATTTGACCTACGAGCAGTACTTC.

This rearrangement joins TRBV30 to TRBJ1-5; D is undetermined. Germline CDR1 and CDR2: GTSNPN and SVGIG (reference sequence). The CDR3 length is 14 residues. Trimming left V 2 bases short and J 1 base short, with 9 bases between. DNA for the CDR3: TGTGCCTGGAGTTCGGGGTCGAGCAATCAGCCCCAGCATTTT. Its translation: CAWSSGSSNQPQHF.

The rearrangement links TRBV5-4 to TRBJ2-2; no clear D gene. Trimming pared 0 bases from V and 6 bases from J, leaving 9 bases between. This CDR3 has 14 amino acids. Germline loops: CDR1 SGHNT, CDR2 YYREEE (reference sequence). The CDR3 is CASSLVGTPGELFF. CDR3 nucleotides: TGTGCCAGCAGCTTGGTTGGTACCCCCGGGGAGCTGTTTTTT.

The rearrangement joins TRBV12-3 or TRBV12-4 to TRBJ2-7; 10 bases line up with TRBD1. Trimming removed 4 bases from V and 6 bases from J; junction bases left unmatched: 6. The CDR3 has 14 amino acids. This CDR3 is CASSSGQGWGEQYF. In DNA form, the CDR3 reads TGTGCCAGCAGTTCGGGACAGGGGTGGGGCGAGCAGTACTTC.

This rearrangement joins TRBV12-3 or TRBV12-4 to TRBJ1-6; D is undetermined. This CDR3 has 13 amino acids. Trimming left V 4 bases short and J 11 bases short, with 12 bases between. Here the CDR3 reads CASSSAAGPPLHF. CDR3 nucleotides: TGTGCCAGCAGTTCTGCGGCAGGCCCACCCCTCCACTTT.

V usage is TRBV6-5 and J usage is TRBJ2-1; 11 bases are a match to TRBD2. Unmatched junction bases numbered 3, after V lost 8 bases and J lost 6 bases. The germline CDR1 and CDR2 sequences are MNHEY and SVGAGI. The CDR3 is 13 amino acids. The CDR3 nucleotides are TGTGCCAGCTCGGGACTAGCGGCCAATGAGCAGTTCTTC. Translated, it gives CASSGLAANEQFF.